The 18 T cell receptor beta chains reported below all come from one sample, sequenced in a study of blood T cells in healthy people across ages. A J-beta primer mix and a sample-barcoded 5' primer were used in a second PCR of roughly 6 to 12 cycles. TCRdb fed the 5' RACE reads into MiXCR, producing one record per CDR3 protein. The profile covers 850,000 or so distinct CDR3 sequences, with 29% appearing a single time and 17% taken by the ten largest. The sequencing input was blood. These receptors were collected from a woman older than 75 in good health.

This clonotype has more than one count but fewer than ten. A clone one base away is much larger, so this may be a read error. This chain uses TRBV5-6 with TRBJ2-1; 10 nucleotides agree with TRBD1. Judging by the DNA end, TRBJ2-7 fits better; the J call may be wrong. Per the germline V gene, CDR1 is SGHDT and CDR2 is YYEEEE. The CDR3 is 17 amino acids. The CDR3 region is CASSLALGQGGNNEQYF. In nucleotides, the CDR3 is TGTGCCAGCAGCTTGGCCTTAGGACAGGGGGGAAACAATGAGCAGTACTTC.

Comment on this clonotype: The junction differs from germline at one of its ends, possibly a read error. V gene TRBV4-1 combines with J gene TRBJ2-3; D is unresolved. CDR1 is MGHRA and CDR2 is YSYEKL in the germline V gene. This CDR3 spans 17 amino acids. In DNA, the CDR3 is TGCGCCAGCAGCCGCTCGACTGCTCCTTCTTCCACAGATATGCAGTATTTT. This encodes CASSRSTAPSSTDMQYF.

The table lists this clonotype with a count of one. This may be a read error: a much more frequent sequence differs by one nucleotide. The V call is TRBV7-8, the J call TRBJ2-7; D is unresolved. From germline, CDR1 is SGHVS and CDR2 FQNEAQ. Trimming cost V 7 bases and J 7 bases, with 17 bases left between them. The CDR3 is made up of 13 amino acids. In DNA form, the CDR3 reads TGTGCCAGCAATGGGGTTTTTTACAATGAGCAGTACTTC. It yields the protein CASNGVFYNEQYF. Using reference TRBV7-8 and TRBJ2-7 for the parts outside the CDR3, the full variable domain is GAGVSQSPRYKVAKRGQDVALRCDPISGHVSLFWYQQALGQGPEFLTYFQNEAQLDKSGLPSDRFFAERPEGSVSTLKIQRTQQEDSAVYLCASNGVFYNEQYFGPGTRLTVT.

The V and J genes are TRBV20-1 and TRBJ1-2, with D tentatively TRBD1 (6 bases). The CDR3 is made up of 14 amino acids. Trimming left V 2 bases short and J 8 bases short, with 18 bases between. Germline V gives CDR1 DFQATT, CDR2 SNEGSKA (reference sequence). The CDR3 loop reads CSARSSRQARGYTF. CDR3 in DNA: TGCAGTGCTAGATCTTCCCGACAGGCCCGGGGCTACACCTTC.

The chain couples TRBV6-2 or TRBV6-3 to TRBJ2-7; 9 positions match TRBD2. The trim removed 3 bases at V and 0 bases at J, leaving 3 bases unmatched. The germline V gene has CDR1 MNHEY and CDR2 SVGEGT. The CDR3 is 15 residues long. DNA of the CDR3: TGTGCCAGCAGTTATGTAGCGGGAGACTCCTACGAGCAGTACTTC. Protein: CASSYVAGDSYEQYF.

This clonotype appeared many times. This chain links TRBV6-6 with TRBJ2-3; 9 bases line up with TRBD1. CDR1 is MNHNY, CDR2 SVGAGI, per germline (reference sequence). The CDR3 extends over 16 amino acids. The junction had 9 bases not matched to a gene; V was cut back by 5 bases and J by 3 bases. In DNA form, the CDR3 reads TGTGCCAGCAGTGGAGCCCCGGGACAGGGAACAGATACGCAGTATTTT. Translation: CASSGAPGQGTDTQYF.

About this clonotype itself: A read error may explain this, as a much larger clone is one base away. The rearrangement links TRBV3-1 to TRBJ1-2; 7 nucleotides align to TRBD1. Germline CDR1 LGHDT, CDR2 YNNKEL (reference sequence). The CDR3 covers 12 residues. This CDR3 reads CASNQGDSSYTF. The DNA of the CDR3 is TGTGCCAGCAACCAAGGGGACAGTAGCTACACCTTC. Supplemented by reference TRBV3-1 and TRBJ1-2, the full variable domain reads DTAVSQTPKYLVTQMGNDKSIKCEQNLGHDTMYWYKQDSKKFLKIMFSYNNKELIINETVPNRFSPKSPDKAHLNLHINSLELGDSAVYFCASNQGDSSYTFGSGTRLTVV.

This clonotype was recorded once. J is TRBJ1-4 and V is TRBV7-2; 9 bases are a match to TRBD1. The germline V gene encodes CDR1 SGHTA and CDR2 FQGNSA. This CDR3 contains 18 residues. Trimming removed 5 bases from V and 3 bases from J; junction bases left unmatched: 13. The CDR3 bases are TGTGCCAGCAGCCCCGGACAGGGGAGGGGTGCAGCTAATGAAAAACTGTTTTTT. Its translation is CASSPGQGRGAANEKLFF.

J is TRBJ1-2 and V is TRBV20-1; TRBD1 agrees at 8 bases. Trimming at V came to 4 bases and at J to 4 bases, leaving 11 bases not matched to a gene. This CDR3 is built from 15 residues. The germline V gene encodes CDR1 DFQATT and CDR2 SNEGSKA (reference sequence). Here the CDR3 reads CSATAAWTGSYGYTF. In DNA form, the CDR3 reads TGCAGTGCTACGGCTGCTTGGACAGGGAGCTATGGCTACACCTTC.

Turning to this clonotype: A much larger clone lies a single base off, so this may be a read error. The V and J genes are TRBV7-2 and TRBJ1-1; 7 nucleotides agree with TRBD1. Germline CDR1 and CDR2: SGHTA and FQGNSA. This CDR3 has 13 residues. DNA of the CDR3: TGTGCCAGCAGCTTTGGACAGGCCTCTGAAGTTTTCTTT. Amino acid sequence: CASSFGQASEVFF.

In DNA form, the CDR3 reads TGTGCCACCAGCAGAGATTTATCCGGCCCGACGAGCTACACCTTC. It yields the protein CATSRDLSGPTSYTF. This chain joins TRBV15 and TRBJ1-2, with D unresolved. CDR3 size: 15 residues. CDR1 and CDR2 from the germline V gene are LNHNV and YYDKDF (reference sequence). V dropped 0 bases and J dropped 9 bases, with 17 bases sitting between them.

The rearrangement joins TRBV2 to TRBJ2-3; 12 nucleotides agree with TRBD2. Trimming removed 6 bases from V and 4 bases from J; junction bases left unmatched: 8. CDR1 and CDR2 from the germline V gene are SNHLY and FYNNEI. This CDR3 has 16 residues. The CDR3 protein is CASRRLAGADADTQYF. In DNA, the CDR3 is TGTGCCAGCAGGCGACTAGCGGGGGCCGACGCAGATACGCAGTATTTT.

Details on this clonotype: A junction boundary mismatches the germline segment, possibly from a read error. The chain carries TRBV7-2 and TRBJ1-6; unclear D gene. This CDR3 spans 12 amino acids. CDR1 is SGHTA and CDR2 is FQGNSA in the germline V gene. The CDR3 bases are TGTGCCAGCAGCTTAACAGATTCACCCCTCTACTTT. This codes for CASSLTDSPLYF.

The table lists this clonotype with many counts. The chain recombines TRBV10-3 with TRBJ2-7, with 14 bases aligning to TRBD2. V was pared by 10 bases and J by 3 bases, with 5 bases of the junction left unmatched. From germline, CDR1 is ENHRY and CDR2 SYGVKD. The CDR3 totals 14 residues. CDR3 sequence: CATKGTSGGYEQYF. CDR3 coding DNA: TGTGCCACCAAGGGGACTAGCGGGGGCTACGAGCAGTACTTC.

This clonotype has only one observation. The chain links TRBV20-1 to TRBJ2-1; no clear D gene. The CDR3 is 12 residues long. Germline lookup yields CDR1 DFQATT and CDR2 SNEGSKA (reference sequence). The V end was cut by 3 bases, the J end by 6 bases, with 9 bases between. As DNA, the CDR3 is TGCAGTGCTAGGGACGGCCCCAATGAGCAGTTCTTC. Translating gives CSARDGPNEQFF.

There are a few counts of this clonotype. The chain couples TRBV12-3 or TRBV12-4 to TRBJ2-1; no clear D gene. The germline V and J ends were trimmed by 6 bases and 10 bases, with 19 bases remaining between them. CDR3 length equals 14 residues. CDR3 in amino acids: CASRPGPPEEEQFF. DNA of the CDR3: TGTGCCAGCAGACCCGGGCCCCCGGAAGAAGAGCAGTTCTTC.

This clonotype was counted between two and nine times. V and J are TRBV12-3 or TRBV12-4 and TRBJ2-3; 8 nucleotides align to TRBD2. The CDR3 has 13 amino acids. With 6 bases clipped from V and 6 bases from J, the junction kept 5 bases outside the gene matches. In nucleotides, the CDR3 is TGTGCCAGCAGAAGCGGGGGTGGGGATACGCAGTATTTT. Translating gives CASRSGGGDTQYF.

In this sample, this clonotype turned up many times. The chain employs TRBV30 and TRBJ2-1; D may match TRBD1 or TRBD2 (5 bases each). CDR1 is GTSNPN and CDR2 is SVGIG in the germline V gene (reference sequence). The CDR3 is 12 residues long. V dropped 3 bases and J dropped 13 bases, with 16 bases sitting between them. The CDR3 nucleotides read TGTGCCTGGAGGACGGGACGGGGCCAACAGTTCTTC. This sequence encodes CAWRTGRGQQFF.